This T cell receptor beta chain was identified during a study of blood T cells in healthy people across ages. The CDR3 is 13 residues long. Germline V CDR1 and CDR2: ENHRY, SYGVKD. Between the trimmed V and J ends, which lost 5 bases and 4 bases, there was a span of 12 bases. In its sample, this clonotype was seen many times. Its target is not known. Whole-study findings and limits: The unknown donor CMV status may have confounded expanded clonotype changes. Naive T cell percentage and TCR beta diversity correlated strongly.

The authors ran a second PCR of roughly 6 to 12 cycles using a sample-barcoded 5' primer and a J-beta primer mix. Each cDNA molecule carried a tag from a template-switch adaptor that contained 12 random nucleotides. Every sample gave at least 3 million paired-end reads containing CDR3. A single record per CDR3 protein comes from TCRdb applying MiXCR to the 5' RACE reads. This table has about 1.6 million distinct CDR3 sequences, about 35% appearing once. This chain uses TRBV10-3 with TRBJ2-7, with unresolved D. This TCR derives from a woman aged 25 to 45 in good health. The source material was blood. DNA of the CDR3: TGTGCCATCAGTTCAGACGGATTATACGAGCAGTACTTC. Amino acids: CAISSDGLYEQYF.